This T cell receptor (beta chain) emerged from a study of OX40 agonist ivuxolimab in advanced cancers. Whole-study context: The study reported partial responses in three patients: one hepatocellular carcinoma, two cutaneous melanoma. General observations from the study: Some nonresponders likewise displayed low normalized T-cell clonal expansion.

Method: immunoSEQ multiplex PCR; TCRdb's copy keeps in-frame clones and lacks some. Of about 24,000 clones in the sample, 80% to 90% were seen once. Germline CDR1 is MDHEN and CDR2 is SYDVKM. Trimming pared 4 bases from V and 2 bases from J, leaving 9 bases between. The CDR3 loop spans 14 amino acids. A word on this clone: Its antigen remains unidentified.

Sequencing was performed on CD4+ or CD8+ T cells sorted from blood, taken in a trial of the OX40 agonist ivuxolimab. This chain joins TRBV28 and TRBJ1-5; D uncertain. This TCR was recovered from an adult with an advanced solid tumor such as melanoma, head and neck, liver or kidney cancer. The CDR3 sequence is CASSSAPGNQPQHF. CDR3 sequence (DNA): TGTGCCAGCAGTTCCGCCCCGGGCAATCAGCCCCAGCATTTT.